This T cell receptor (beta chain) was sequenced in a study of CD8+CD57+ T cells in acquired aplastic anemia. Study-level information: Sorting CD4+ and CD8+ cells gave DNA averaging about 3.2 ug.

This clonotype came up a few times. Antigen unknown. Before being chosen for sequencing, patients had shown CD8+CD57+ cell expansion by flow cytometry. Each patient gave a blood sample that was collected before any therapy had been received. This CDR3 spans 13 amino acids. Germline V gene sequence: CDR1 LNHNV, CDR2 YYDKDF (reference sequence). Between the trimmed V and J ends, which lost 0 bases and 11 bases, there was a span of 8 bases. CDR3 and TCR beta VDJ profiling relied on genomic DNA as the template. TCRdb processed the reads anew with MiXCR; each CDR3 protein has one entry. Of roughly 160,000 distinct CDR3 sequences listed, around 75% are singletons. Overall study results and limits: Common to patients and controls were 25 to 30 CD8+ CDR3 sequences.

Sequencing was performed on sorted CD4+, CD8+, or CD8+CD57+ T cells (not recorded which) from PBMCs. The chain has TRBV15 and TRBJ1-6; D uncertain. The sequence came from a human donor with aplastic anemia. The CDR3, as DNA: TGTGCCACCAGCAGAGAGGTGGATACACCCCTCCACTTT. This encodes CATSREVDTPLHF.